The T cell receptor beta chain under discussion was sequenced for a study of cytomegalovirus exposure and HLA in healthy donors. About this clone itself: Its antigen is still unknown.

PCR involved 60 Vbeta and 13 Jbeta primers. Sequenced by immunoSEQ multiplex PCR; TCRdb stores in-frame clones only, minus some. The data show 200,000 to 300,000 clones, 82% seen once. Study outcomes and limitations: A later analysis linked a missense variant in DCLRE1C to the trimming of TCR beta V and J genes. It was confirmed in vitro that a few of the CMV-associated chains were specific for CMV antigens. An observed cluster of highly shared sequence variants was recorded as a likely sequencing artifact. Presence/absence analyses assumed roughly uniform sequencing depth across donors.

V was cut by 4 bases and J by 0 bases, with 9 bases left in between. CDR1 and CDR2 (germline): LGHNA, YNFKEQ. CDR3 length equals 14 residues. The chain employs TRBV4-2 and TRBJ2-5; D not resolved. The specimen sequenced was PBMCs. The sequence derives from a woman aged 40-49 years in good health and CMV-seropositive. This chain's CDR3 is CASSRASDQETQYF. The DNA for the CDR3 is TGTGCCAGCAGCCGGGCCTCGGACCAAGAGACCCAGTACTTC.